These 30 T cell receptor beta chains came from one sample sequenced in a study of beta chain features in type 1 diabetes (dated by TCRdb to 2016 to 2019). Receptor libraries were prepared by the immunoSEQ multiplex PCR assay. The entire amount of isolated RNA was reverse transcribed using the High Capacity cDNA Reverse Transcription Kit, so the sequenced TCRB transcripts were expressed ones. The clones in this table, taken by TCRdb from immuneACCESS, are in-frame only. Not every clone is retained; where verified, under half of the shortfall comes from an unresolved V gene, and the cause of the rest is unknown. Here the sample has some 180,000 clones; 10% to 15% occur a single time. About 0.58% of the sample goes to the ten largest clones. Material for sequencing was central memory CD4+ T cells from blood. The receptors were gathered from a woman under 30 in good health.

This chain connects TRBV6-5 to TRBJ1-1; D unresolved. Germline-derived CDR1 and CDR2 are MNHEY and SVGAGI. Trimming left V 5 bases short and J 1 base short, with 11 bases between. The CDR3 sequence is 14 residues long. Written as DNA, the CDR3 is TGTGCCAGCAGTCCTCTTAGAGGGAACACTGAAGCTTTCTTT. Its protein product is CASSPLRGNTEAFF.

The J gene is TRBJ2-7, the V gene TRBV11-2; 9 bases agree with TRBD1. This CDR3 contains 15 residues. In germline, CDR1 is SGHAT, CDR2 FQNNGV. The ends lost 3 bases at V and 0 bases at J; junction bases unmatched: 3. The CDR3 nucleotides are TGTGCCAGCAGCTTCGGACAGGGGAGCTCCTACGAGCAGTACTTC. As protein: CASSFGQGSSYEQYF. Full variable domain (rest looked up from reference TRBV11-2 and TRBJ2-7): EAGVAQSPRYKIIEKRQSVAFWCNPISGHATLYWYQQILGQGPKLLIQFQNNGVVDDSQLPKDRFSAERLKGVDSTLKIQPAKLEDSAVYLCASSFGQGSSYEQYFGPGTRLTVT.

The chain has TRBV7-9 and TRBJ1-5, with TRBD1 as a possible D gene (6 bases). This CDR3 region has 14 residues. V shed 5 bases and J shed 4 bases, with 12 bases lying between them. Per germline, CDR1 SEHNR and CDR2 FQNEAQ (reference sequence). This CDR3 reads CASSPGTMNQPQHF. As DNA, the CDR3 is TGTGCCAGCAGCCCCGGGACAATGAATCAGCCCCAGCATTTT.

V usage is TRBV6-1 and J usage is TRBJ1-1, with D tentatively TRBD1 (5 bases). Deletions cut 7 bases from V and 4 bases from J, with 13 bases between. Looked up from germline, CDR1 is MNHNS and CDR2 is SASEGT. The CDR3 has 13 residues. The CDR3 nucleotides are TGTGCCAGCAACCTAGGCGGGACCACTGAAGCTTTCTTT. This sequence encodes CASNLGGTTEAFF.

This chain joins TRBV14 and TRBJ1-1; D gene uncertain. Trimming stripped 0 bases from V and 6 bases from J, with 11 bases between. The CDR3 is made up of 14 amino acids. Germline V gene lookup returns CDR1 SGHDN and CDR2 FVKESK. The CDR3 here is CASSQDGRESEAFF. DNA for the CDR3: TGTGCCAGCAGCCAAGATGGACGGGAATCTGAAGCTTTCTTT.

This clone came up a few times. The chain has TRBV19 and TRBJ2-1; 9 bases agree with TRBD1. Germline V gives CDR1 LNHDA, CDR2 SQIVND (reference sequence). The J segment lost 1 base and the V segment lost 2 bases, leaving 6 bases of the junction unmatched. The CDR3 runs to 17 residues. CDR3 protein: CASSITGQGFSYNEQFF. The CDR3 nucleotides read TGTGCCAGTAGTATAACGGGACAGGGTTTTTCCTACAATGAGCAGTTCTTC.

The sample holds a few counts of this clone. The rearrangement joins TRBV30 to TRBJ1-1; 9 bases are a match to TRBD1. CDR1 and CDR2 (germline): GTSNPN, SVGIG (reference sequence). J lost 0 bases, V lost 2 bases, and 10 bases had no gene match. The CDR3 consists of 17 residues. The CDR3 sequence is CAWSSPGTGRLNTEAFF. DNA for the CDR3: TGTGCCTGGAGTTCACCGGGGACAGGGCGGTTGAACACTGAAGCTTTCTTT.

V is TRBV5-4 and J is TRBJ2-3; the D is unclear. Germline V gene data show CDR1 as SGHNT and CDR2 as YYREEE (reference sequence). Trimming left V 0 bases short and J 4 bases short, with 3 bases between. CDR3 size: 12 residues. The CDR3 DNA reads TGTGCCAGCAGCTTGGTCTCAGATACGCAGTATTTT. Amino acid sequence: CASSLVSDTQYF. Filled out from reference TRBV5-4 and TRBJ2-3, the complete variable domain reads ETGVTQSPTHLIKTRGQQVTLRCSSQSGHNTVSWYQQALGQGPQFIFQYYREEENGRGNFPPRFSGLQFPNYSSELNVNALELDDSALYLCASSLVSDTQYFGPGTRLTVL.

This clone was counted a few times. This chain connects TRBV28 to TRBJ1-2; D call uncertain. CDR1 and CDR2 (germline): MDHEN, SYDVKM. CDR3 length: 15 amino acids. With 2 bases removed from V and 2 bases from J, the gap between germline ends came to 12 bases. The CDR3 nucleotides are TGTGCCAGCAGTTTACTGTCCCCGGGGAACTATGGCTACACCTTC. Protein sequence: CASSLLSPGNYGYTF.

The chain combines TRBV28 with TRBJ1-5; TRBD1 might be the D (5 bases). The V gene's germline CDR1 is MDHEN and CDR2 SYDVKM. Between the trimmed V and J ends, which lost 3 bases and 4 bases, there was a span of 16 bases. This CDR3 is 16 amino acids long. In nucleotides, the CDR3 is TGTGCCAGCAGTTTGCGGGTCTCGGGGGGAAATCAGCCCCAGCATTTT. Translation gives CASSLRVSGGNQPQHF. The variable domain in full, with the rest retrieved from reference TRBV28 and TRBJ1-5, is DVKVTQSSRYLVKRTGEKVFLECVQDMDHENMFWYRQDPGLGLRLIYFSYDVKMKEKGDIPEGYSVSREKKERFSLILESASTNQTSMYLCASSLRVSGGNQPQHFGDGTRLSIL.

This chain uses TRBV29-1 with TRBJ2-3; 14 bases agree with TRBD2. CDR3 length: 15 residues. Germline V gene data show CDR1 as SQVTM and CDR2 as ANQGSEA. V lost 7 bases to trimming and J lost 4 bases; unmatched junction nucleotides: 7. CDR3 bases: TGCAGCGGCCAGGGACTAGCGGGAGAAGCAGATACGCAGTATTTT. It codes for CSGQGLAGEADTQYF.

The chain has TRBV5-6 and TRBJ1-2; 7 nucleotides align to TRBD1. This CDR3 contains 15 residues. The V gene end was trimmed by 0 bases and the J gene end by 7 bases; junction bases not matched to a gene: 9. Per the germline V gene, CDR1 is SGHDT and CDR2 is YYEEEE. The DNA of the CDR3 is TGTGCCAGCAGCTTGGTTGGCAGGGGGAAAGGTGGCTACACCTTC. This translates into CASSLVGRGKGGYTF.

A word on this clone: A much larger clone differs from this one at a single base, so this may be a read error. The chain combines TRBV4-2 with TRBJ2-6; D might be TRBD1 (5 bases). Trimming stripped 4 bases from V and 9 bases from J, with 13 bases between. Germline V gene data show CDR1 as LGHNA and CDR2 as YNFKEQ. The CDR3 is 14 amino acids. The CDR3 sequence is CASSPFRVDNVLTF. CDR3 sequence (DNA): TGTGCCAGCAGCCCATTCAGGGTTGACAACGTCCTGACTTTC.

The chain carries TRBV7-9 and TRBJ2-1; no firm D call. This CDR3 region has 13 residues. V gave up 0 bases and J gave up 4 bases, with 4 bases separating them. The germline V gene has CDR1 SEHNR and CDR2 FQNEAQ (reference sequence). The DNA for the CDR3 is TGTGCCAGCAGCTTAGCCAGGTACAATGAGCAGTTCTTC. Translated: CASSLARYNEQFF.

This sequence joins TRBV6-5 and TRBJ2-5; 9 positions agree with TRBD2. V was pared by 5 bases and J by 5 bases, with 3 bases of the junction left unmatched. The CDR3 contains 13 residues. Germline V gene data show CDR1 as MNHEY and CDR2 as SVGAGI. Here the CDR3 reads CASSRGREETQYF. CDR3 coding DNA: TGTGCCAGCAGTCGCGGGAGGGAGGAGACCCAGTACTTC.

The chain recombines TRBV9 with TRBJ2-2; D is undetermined. This CDR3 spans 14 amino acids. The ends were cut back, 4 bases at V and 2 bases at J, with 9 bases in the middle. Germline CDR1 is SGDLS and CDR2 is YYNGEE. CDR3 protein: CASSRLANTGELFF. CDR3 coding DNA: TGTGCCAGCAGCCGACTCGCAAACACCGGGGAGCTGTTTTTT.

In this sample, this clone turned up a few times. The chain recombines TRBV7-2 with TRBJ2-5; D gene ambiguous. Trimming took off 4 bases at V and 1 base at J, with 7 bases between the two ends. This CDR3 has 13 residues. From germline, CDR1 is SGHTA and CDR2 FQGNSA. CDR3 DNA: TGTGCCAGCAGCTCTGGGCGCCAAGAGACCCAGTACTTC. This gives the protein CASSSGRQETQYF.

This clone was detected only a few times. The chain joins TRBV9 to TRBJ2-7; TRBD2 matches 10 bases. The ends lost 0 bases at V and 7 bases at J; junction bases unmatched: 4. The CDR3 totals 14 residues. CDR1 is SGDLS and CDR2 is YYNGEE in the germline V gene. CDR3 residues: CASSVGGTSVEQYF. CDR3 nucleotide sequence: TGTGCCAGCAGCGTAGGGGGGACTAGCGTGGAGCAGTACTTC.

This clone was seen a handful of times. The chain combines TRBV27 with TRBJ2-6; D ambiguous. V was clipped by 8 bases and J by 4 bases, with 12 bases between them. Looked up from germline, CDR1 is MNHEY and CDR2 is SMNVEV (reference sequence). CDR3 length equals 14 residues. CDR3 loop: CASGRSSGANVLTF. DNA of the CDR3: TGTGCCAGCGGCAGATCTTCAGGGGCCAACGTCCTGACTTTC.

This clone has more than one count but fewer than ten. This chain uses TRBV4-3 with TRBJ2-7, with unresolved D. This CDR3 spans 13 amino acids. Trimming left V 4 bases short and J 3 bases short, with 10 bases between. Germline lookup yields CDR1 LGHNA and CDR2 YSLEER. CDR3 loop: CASSRGKDYEQYF. Written as DNA, the CDR3 is TGCGCCAGCAGCCGCGGAAAGGACTACGAGCAGTACTTC.

This clone was observed a few times. The rearrangement links TRBV27 to TRBJ2-7; 12 bases map to TRBD2. The CDR3 loop spans 15 amino acids. From germline, CDR1 is MNHEY and CDR2 SMNVEV (reference sequence). V trimming: 5 bases; J trimming: 2 bases; junction bases outside the gene matches: 4. For the CDR3, the DNA is TGTGCCAGCAGTCCGACTAGCGGGAGTCCCTACGAGCAGTACTTC. It is translated as CASSPTSGSPYEQYF.

This chain links TRBV11-3 with TRBJ2-1; 8 bases are a match to TRBD2. The CDR3 runs 14 residues. Germline lookup yields CDR1 SGHNT and CDR2 YENEEA. Losses at the gene ends were 1 base for V and 6 bases for J; bases not matched to a gene: 2. The CDR3 here is CASSLGTSSNEQFF. The CDR3 DNA reads as TGTGCCAGCAGCTTAGGGACTAGCAGCAATGAGCAGTTCTTC.

This chain uses TRBV14 with TRBJ2-7, with 10 bases matching TRBD2. The length of the CDR3 is 19 residues. J was trimmed by 0 bases and V by 3 bases; bases with no gene match: 14. The V gene's germline CDR1 is SGHDN and CDR2 FVKESK. CDR3 in amino acids: CASSQSGRAEGRSSYEQYF. For the CDR3, the DNA is TGTGCCAGCAGCCAGAGCGGGAGGGCAGAAGGGAGGAGCTCCTACGAGCAGTACTTC.

This clone was seen only a few times. The rearrangement links TRBV19 to TRBJ2-1; D not resolved. The germline V gene has CDR1 LNHDA and CDR2 SQIVND (reference sequence). The CDR3 extends over 16 amino acids. Trimming took 4 bases from V and 4 from J, leaving 17 bases between them. The CDR3 coding sequence is TGTGCCAGTAGTAGAGGCCGACGGCTGGGTTACAATGAGCAGTTCTTC. Its translation: CASSRGRRLGYNEQFF.

This clone was seen only a few times. The genes are TRBV10-1 and TRBJ2-5; 11 bases align to TRBD2. The ends lost 6 bases at V and 2 bases at J; junction bases unmatched: 5. CDR3 length: 15 amino acids. Germline V gene data show CDR1 as WNHNN and CDR2 as SYGVQD (reference sequence). The CDR3 spells CASSGTSGFQETQYF. As DNA, the CDR3 is TGCGCCAGCAGCGGGACTAGCGGATTTCAAGAGACCCAGTACTTC.

This clone has more than one count but fewer than ten. The chain employs TRBV4-2 and TRBJ2-5; 11 nucleotides match TRBD2. The V gene's germline CDR1 is LGHNA and CDR2 YNFKEQ. The CDR3 consists of 18 residues. The V segment lost 1 base and the J segment 0 bases; nucleotides outside the gene matches: 7. CDR3 in amino acids: CASSQVGASGRHQETQYF. CDR3 bases: TGTGCCAGCAGCCAAGTGGGAGCTAGCGGGAGGCACCAAGAGACCCAGTACTTC.

In this sample, this clone turned up a few times. The rearrangement links TRBV29-1 to TRBJ2-2; no definite D call. CDR1 is SQVTM and CDR2 is ANQGSEA in the germline V gene. V dropped 2 bases and J dropped 0 bases, with 7 bases sitting between them. The CDR3 contains 14 residues. The CDR3 sequence: CSVERSTNTGELFF. CDR3 DNA: TGCAGCGTTGAAAGGAGCACGAACACCGGGGAGCTGTTTTTT.

This clone was recorded a few times. The rearrangement joins TRBV18 to TRBJ1-5, with 9 positions matching TRBD1. The CDR3 has 15 amino acids. Unmatched junction bases numbered 3, after V lost 3 bases and J lost 3 bases. Germline V lookup: CDR1 KGHSH, CDR2 LQKENI. The CDR3, as DNA: TGTGCCAGCTCACCGGGACAGGGTATCAATCAGCCCCAGCATTTT. Protein product: CASSPGQGINQPQHF.

V gene TRBV27 combines with J gene TRBJ1-2, with TRBD1 matching over 8 bases. V trimming: 0 bases; J trimming: 4 bases; junction bases outside the gene matches: 7. The CDR3 spans 16 residues. The germline gives CDR1 MNHEY, CDR2 SMNVEV (reference sequence). The CDR3: CASSLSLQGVIYGYTF. The CDR3, as DNA: TGTGCCAGCAGTTTATCCCTACAGGGGGTAATCTATGGCTACACCTTC.

This clone was counted between two and nine times. The genes are TRBV29-1 and TRBJ2-7, with 8 positions matching TRBD1. This CDR3 spans 14 amino acids. J gave up 0 bases and V 7 bases, and 8 bases lay outside the gene matches. Germline V lookup: CDR1 SQVTM, CDR2 ANQGSEA. CDR3 sequence reads: CSGATGVDSYEQYF. For the CDR3, the DNA is TGCAGCGGTGCGACAGGGGTGGACTCCTACGAGCAGTACTTC.